This T cell receptor beta chain was retrieved from a study of T cells expressing NK-cell markers. The wider study: The study sequenced eight donors, seven HCMV-seropositive and one seronegative. Study results and limitations: Uncertainty persisted over the HCMV specificity of expanded NKG2C+ T cell clones. Of CD8+ T cells, about 1.0-8% belonged to dominant NKG2C+ clonotypes in more than five donors.

Points on this clonotype: Its antigen is currently unknown.

The CDR3 has 11 amino acids. TCR beta cDNA was generated via 5'RACE template switching incorporating UMIs. With the 5' RACE reads reprocessed, TCRdb shows one record per CDR3 protein and no DNA. The table lists a few hundred thousand distinct CDR3 sequences. This chain joins TRBV12-3 or TRBV12-4 and TRBJ1-1. The receptor was isolated from a man between 18 and 29 years old in good health. Source material: blood T cells: a sorted CD56 or NKG2C T cell subset, CD4+ or CD8+ T cells, or bulk PBMC T cells (not recorded which). The CDR3 reads CAASSSGEAFF.